This T cell receptor beta chain is from a study of tumor-infiltrating lymphocytes in localized non-small cell lung cancer. At the level of the study: Some samples were collected after neoadjuvant chemotherapy; smokers, never-smokers and several histologies were included. From each patient, both tumor and uninvolved lung, non-adjacent to tumor, were sampled. Study results and limitations: Tumor T-cell fraction was not associated with recurrence-free survival.

Notes on this clone: Its antigen is currently unknown.

The CDR3 has 16 amino acids. V lost 2 bases and J 3 bases, leaving 16 bases between the germline ends. Germline CDR1 and CDR2: WSHSY and SAAADI. Measured with immunoSEQ multiplex PCR; TCRdb has only the in-frame clones, and not every one. The sample lists 7,000 or so clones, approximately 71% occurring once. J is TRBJ2-5 and V is TRBV10-2, with D possibly being TRBD1 (6 bases). Material: lung tumor tissue. The source is a human donor with non-small cell lung cancer. The CDR3 here is CASSENRASREETQYF. The CDR3 nucleotides are TGCGCCAGCAGTGAGAACAGGGCCTCCCGGGAAGAGACCCAGTACTTC.